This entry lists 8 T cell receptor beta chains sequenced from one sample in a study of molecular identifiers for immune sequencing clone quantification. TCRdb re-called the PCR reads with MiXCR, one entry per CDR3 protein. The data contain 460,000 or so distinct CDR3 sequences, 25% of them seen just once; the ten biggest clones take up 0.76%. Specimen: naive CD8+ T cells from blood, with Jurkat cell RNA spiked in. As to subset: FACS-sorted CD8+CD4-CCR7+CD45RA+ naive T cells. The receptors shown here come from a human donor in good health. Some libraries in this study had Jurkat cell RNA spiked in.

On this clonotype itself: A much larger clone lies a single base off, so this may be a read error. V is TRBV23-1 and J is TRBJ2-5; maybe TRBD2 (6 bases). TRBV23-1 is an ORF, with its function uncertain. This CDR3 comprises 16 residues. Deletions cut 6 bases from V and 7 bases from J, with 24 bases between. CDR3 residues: CASRGTLRGTHWTQYF. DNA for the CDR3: TGCGCCAGCAGGGGAACTTTACGGGGGACTCATTGGACCCAGTACTTC.

The CDR3 sequence is CASSQWTGAYEQYF. The CDR3 coding sequence is TGTGCCAGCAGCCAATGGACAGGGGCCTACGAGCAGTACTTC. The chain couples TRBV5-5 to TRBJ2-7; 9 positions match TRBD1. Germline CDR1 reads SGHKS; CDR2 reads YYEKEE (reference sequence). The CDR3 is 14 amino acids. The trim removed 4 bases at V and 2 bases at J, leaving 4 bases unmatched. The full variable domain, its missing parts supplied by reference TRBV5-5 and TRBJ2-7, is DAGVTQSPTHLIKTRGQQVTLRCSPISGHKSVSWYQQVLGQGPQFIFQYYEKEERGRGNFPDRFSARQFPNYSSELNVNALLLGDSALYLCASSQWTGAYEQYFGPGTRLTVT.

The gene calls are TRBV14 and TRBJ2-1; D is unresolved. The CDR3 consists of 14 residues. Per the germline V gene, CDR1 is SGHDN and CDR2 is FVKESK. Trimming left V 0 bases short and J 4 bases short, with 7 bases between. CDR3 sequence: CASSQESTYNEQFF. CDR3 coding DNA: TGTGCCAGCAGCCAAGAATCCACATACAATGAGCAGTTCTTC.

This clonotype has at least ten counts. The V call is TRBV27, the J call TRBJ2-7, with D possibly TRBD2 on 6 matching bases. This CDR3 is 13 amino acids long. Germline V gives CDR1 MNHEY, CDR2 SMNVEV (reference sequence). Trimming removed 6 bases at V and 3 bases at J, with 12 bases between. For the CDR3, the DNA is TGTGCCAGCAGCCCGGGGGTATACTACGAGCAGTACTTC. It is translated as CASSPGVYYEQYF.

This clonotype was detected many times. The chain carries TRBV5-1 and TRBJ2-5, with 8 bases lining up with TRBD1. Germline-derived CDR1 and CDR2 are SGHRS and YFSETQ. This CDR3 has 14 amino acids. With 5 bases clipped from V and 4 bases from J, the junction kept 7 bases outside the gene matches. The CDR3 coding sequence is TGCGCCAGCAGTTCCAACAGGGGGTCAGAGACCCAGTACTTC. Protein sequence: CASSSNRGSETQYF.

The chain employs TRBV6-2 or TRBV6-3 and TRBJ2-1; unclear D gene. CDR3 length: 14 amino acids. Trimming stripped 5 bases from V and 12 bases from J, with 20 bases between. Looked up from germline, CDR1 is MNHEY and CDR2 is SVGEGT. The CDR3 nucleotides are TGTGCCAGCAGTCGGGCCTACTTGTTGGAGAGGCAGTTCTTC. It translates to CASSRAYLLERQFF.

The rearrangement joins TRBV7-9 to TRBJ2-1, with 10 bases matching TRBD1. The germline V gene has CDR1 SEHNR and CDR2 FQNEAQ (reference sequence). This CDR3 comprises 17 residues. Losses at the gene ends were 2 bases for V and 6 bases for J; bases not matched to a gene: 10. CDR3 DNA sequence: TGTGCCAGCAGCTTATCGGCCGGGACAGGGGTCTTCAATGAGCAGTTCTTC. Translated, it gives CASSLSAGTGVFNEQFF.

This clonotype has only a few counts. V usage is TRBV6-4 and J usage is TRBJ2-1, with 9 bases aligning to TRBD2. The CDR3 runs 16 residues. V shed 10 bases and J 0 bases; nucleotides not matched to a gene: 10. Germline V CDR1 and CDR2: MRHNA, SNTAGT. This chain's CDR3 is CATRTSALSSYNEQFF. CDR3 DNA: TGTGCCACCCGGACTAGCGCGTTGAGCTCCTACAATGAGCAGTTCTTC.